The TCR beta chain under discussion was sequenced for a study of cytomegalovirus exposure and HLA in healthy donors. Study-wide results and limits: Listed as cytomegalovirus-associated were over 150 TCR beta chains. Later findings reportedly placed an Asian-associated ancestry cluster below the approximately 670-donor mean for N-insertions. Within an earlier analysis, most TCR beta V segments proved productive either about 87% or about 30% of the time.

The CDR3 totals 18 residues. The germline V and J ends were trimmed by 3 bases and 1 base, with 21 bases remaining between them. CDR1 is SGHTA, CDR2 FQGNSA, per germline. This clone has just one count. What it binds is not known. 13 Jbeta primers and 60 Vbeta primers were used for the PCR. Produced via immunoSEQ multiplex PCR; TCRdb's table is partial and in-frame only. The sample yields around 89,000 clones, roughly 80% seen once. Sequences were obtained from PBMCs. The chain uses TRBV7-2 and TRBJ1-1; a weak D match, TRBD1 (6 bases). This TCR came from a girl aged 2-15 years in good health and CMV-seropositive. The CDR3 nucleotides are TGTGCCAGCAGCTTGCCGGTTCAGGGGTCAGCCTGGAACACTGAAGCTTTCTTT. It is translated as CASSLPVQGSAWNTEAFF.